This T cell receptor beta chain was observed in a study of Graves' ophthalmopathy and Graves' hyperthyroidism. Study summary: Specimen type is peripheral blood, obtained at initial diagnosis before any treatment. Points from the study as a whole: In blood appeared most of the expanded thyroid clonotypes whose frequency exceeded 0.001.

Using RNA transcripts, the TCR beta CDR3 regions were amplified. The workflow started with a first-round RT-PCR run with HTBI primers and then moved on to a second-round multiplex PCR. One entry per CDR3 protein results from TCRdb running MiXCR on the multiplex PCR reads. The sample records about 25,000 distinct CDR3 sequences, around 50% being singletons. This clonotype showed up just a few times. Its antigen is undetermined. Aged 18 to 65, hyperthyroidism patients had new diagnoses of under 2 months' duration. This CDR3 comprises 15 residues. From germline, CDR1 is DFQATT and CDR2 SNEGSKA (reference sequence). V shed 5 bases, J shed 2 bases, and the junction held 10 bases outside the gene matches.

The clonotype was recovered from an adult woman with stable Graves' hyperthyroidism. The chain uses TRBV20-1 and TRBJ2-3; TRBD2 matches at 7 bases. What was sequenced was peripheral blood. CDR3 protein: CSARGGVSVTDTQYF. The CDR3 nucleotides are TGCAGTGCTCGGGGAGGGGTTAGCGTCACAGATACGCAGTATTTT.